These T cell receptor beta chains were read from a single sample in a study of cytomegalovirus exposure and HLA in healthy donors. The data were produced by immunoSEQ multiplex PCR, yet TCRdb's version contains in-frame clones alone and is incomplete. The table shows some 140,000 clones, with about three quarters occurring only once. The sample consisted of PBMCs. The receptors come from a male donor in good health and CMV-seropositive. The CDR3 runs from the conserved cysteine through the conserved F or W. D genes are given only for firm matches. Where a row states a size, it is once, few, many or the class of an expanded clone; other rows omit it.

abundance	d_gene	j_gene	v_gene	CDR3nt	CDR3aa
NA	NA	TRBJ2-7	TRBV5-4	TGTGCCAGCAGCTTGGAACAGTACTACGAGCAGTACTTC	CASSLEQYYEQYF
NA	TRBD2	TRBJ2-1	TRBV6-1	TGTGCCAGCAGTGACCGGGGACTAGCGGGAAAGAATGAGCAGTTCTTC	CASSDRGLAGKNEQFF
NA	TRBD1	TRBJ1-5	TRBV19	TGTGCCAGTAGTCTCGGGACAGGGGTTTTACAGCCCCAGCATTTT	CASSLGTGVLQPQHF
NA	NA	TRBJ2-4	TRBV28	TGTGCCAGCAGTTTGTTGGAGGGATCCAAAAACATTCAGTACTTC	CASSLLEGSKNIQYF
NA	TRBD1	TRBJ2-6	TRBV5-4	TGTGCCAGCAGCTTGTGGGACAGGGGGCCTGGGGCCAACGTCCTGACTTTC	CASSLWDRGPGANVLTF
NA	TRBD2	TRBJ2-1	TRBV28	TGTGCCAGCAGTTCCGAACTAGCGGGGGGGAGGAATGAGCAGTTCTTC	CASSSELAGGRNEQFF
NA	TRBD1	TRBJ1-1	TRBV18	TGTGCCAGCTCATGGGGCCTAGGGGGCTCTGACACTGAAGCTTTCTTT	CASSWGLGGSDTEAFF
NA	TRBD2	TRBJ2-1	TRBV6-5	TGTGCCACCAACCCGGGACTAGCGTCCGATGAGCAGTTCTTC	CATNPGLASDEQFF
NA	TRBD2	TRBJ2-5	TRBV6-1	TGTGCCAGCAAAGGACTAGCGGGGGCCCAAGAGACCCAGTACTTC	CASKGLAGAQETQYF
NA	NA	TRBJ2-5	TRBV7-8	TGTGCCAGCAGCCATTCCCGCGTGGGGCCTAAAGAGACCCAGTACTTC	CASSHSRVGPKETQYF
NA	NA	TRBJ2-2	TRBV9	TGTGCCAGCAGCGTAACGTATCCGGTGAACACCGGGGAGCTGTTTTTT	CASSVTYPVNTGELFF
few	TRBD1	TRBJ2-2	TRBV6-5	TGTGCCAGCAGCCCGGGACAGCACACCGGGGAGCTGTTTTTT	CASSPGQHTGELFF
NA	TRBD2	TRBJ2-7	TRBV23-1	TGCGCCAGCAGTCAAAAATTGAAGCGGGAGAGTTGCTACGAGCAGTACTTC	CASSQKLKRESCYEQYF
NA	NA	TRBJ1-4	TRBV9	TGTGCCAGCAGAAACGACAGTCCTAATGAAAAACTGTTTTTT	CASRNDSPNEKLFF
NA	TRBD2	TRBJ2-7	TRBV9	TGTGCCAGCAGCGTAGAGAAACTAGCGGGAACAGGCGAGCAGTACTTC	CASSVEKLAGTGEQYF
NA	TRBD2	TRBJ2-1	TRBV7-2	TGTGCCAGCAGCTTAAAGGCGGGAGTCAATGAGCAGTTCTTC	CASSLKAGVNEQFF
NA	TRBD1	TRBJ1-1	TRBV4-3	TGCGCCAGCAGCCAGAGACAGGGCCTGGATGAAGCTTTCTTT	CASSQRQGLDEAFF
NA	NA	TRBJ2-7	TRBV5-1	TGCGCCAGCAGCTTGTACGGGGGTTTTTCCCACGAGCAGTACTTC	CASSLYGGFSHEQYF
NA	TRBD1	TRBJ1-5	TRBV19	TGTGCCAGTAGTCTCGGACAGGGGATGGATCAGCCCCAGCATTTT	CASSLGQGMDQPQHF
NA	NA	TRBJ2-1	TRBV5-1	TGCGCCAGCAGCCTCGGGGGGCCCAATGAGCAGTTCTTC	CASSLGGPNEQFF
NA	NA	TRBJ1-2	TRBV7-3	TGTGCCAGCAGCCCAGACAGGTGGTCCGGCTACACCTTC	CASSPDRWSGYTF
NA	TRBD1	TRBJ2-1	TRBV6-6	TGTGCCAGCACCCCCGGGACAGAAAACAATGAGCAGTTCTTC	CASTPGTENNEQFF
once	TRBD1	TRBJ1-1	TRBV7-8	TGTGCCAGCAGCGCCCCCCCCGGACAGGTTGTTATCTTT	CASSAPPGQVVIF
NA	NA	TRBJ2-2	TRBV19	TGTGCCAGTAAACCTAGCGATTGGAACACCGGAGAGCTGTTTTTT	CASKPSDWNTGELFF
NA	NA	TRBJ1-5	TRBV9	TGTGCCAGCAGCGTAGAGGGGAATAGCAATCAGCCCCAGCATTTT	CASSVEGNSNQPQHF
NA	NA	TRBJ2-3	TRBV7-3	TGTGCCAGCAGCTTAGGCGGGACCACTTGGGATACGCAGTATTTT	CASSLGGTTWDTQYF
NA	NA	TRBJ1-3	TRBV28	TGTGCCAGCAGTTTGGGGCAAGAAAACACCATATATTTT	CASSLGQENTIYF
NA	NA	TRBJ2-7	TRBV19	TGTGCCGGAGTATCAGGCGGGACCTACGAGCAGTACTTC	CAGVSGGTYEQYF
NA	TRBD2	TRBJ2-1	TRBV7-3	TGTGCCAGCAGCTTAACTAGCGGGGGGGCTCGTGAGCAGTTCTTC	CASSLTSGGAREQFF
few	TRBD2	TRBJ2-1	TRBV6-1	TGTGCCAGCAGTGAGGTAGCGGGATACAATGAGCAGTTCTTC	CASSEVAGYNEQFF
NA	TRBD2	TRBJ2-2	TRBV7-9	TGTGCCAGCAGCTCCAACTCCCGGGGGGTGGCCGGGGAGCTGTTTTTT	CASSSNSRGVAGELFF
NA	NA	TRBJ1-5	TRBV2	TGTGCCAGCAGTGGGACACTGAATCAGCCCCAGCATTTT	CASSGTLNQPQHF
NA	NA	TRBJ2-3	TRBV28	TGTGCCAGCAGTTTAACCCCCTCGGGGAATACGCAGTATTTT	CASSLTPSGNTQYF
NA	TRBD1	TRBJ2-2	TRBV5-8	TGTGCCAGCAGCTTGGTCCGAGGGACAGGGAACACCGGGGAGCTGTTTTTT	CASSLVRGTGNTGELFF
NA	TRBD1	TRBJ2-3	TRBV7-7	TGTGCTAGCAGCTTAGACAGGGGCACAGATACGCAGTATTTT	CASSLDRGTDTQYF
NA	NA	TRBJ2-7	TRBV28	TGTGCCAGCAGCTGGGAGGGGGACTACGAGCAGTACTTC	CASSWEGDYEQYF
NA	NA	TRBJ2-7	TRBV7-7	TGTGCTAGCAGCTTAGAACCCCGGAGGGAGCAGTACTTC	CASSLEPRREQYF
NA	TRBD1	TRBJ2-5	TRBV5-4	TGTGCCAGCAGCCCGGACAGGGGGCTTCAAGAGACCCAGTACTTC	CASSPDRGLQETQYF
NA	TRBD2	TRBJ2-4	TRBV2	TGTGCCAACAGTGAAGCTAGCGGTTTAAGAAACATTCAGTACTTC	CANSEASGLRNIQYF
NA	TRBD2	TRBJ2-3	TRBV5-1	TGCGCCAGCAGTTCTTGGACTAGCGGGGGACCCGGGGTAAATACGCAGTATTTT	CASSSWTSGGPGVNTQYF
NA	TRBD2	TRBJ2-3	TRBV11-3	TGTGCCAGCAGCTTAGGAGTCGGACTAGCGGGGGGCTTGTCAGATACGCAGTATTTT	CASSLGVGLAGGLSDTQYF
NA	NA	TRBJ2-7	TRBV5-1	TGCGCCAGCAGCTTCCCGGTTGGCGAGCAGTACTTC	CASSFPVGEQYF
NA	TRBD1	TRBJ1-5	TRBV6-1	TGTGCCAGCAGCGTGACAGGGGGTAATCAGCCCCAGCATTTT	CASSVTGGNQPQHF
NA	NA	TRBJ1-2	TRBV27	TGTGCCAGCAATACTCGAGGGGGGGGATCGTATGGCTACACCTTC	CASNTRGGGSYGYTF
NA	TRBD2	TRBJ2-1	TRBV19	TGTGCCAGTAGTATTCTAGGCGGGAGAGGATACAATGAGCAGTTCTTC	CASSILGGRGYNEQFF
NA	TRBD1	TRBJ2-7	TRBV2	TGTGCCAGCAGTGGGCGACAGGGGTCGCGCGAGCAGTACTTC	CASSGRQGSREQYF
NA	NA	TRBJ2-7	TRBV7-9	TGTGCCAGCAGCTCGACCTTAATTGGACAGGAGGGCTCCTACGAGCAGTACTTC	CASSSTLIGQEGSYEQYF
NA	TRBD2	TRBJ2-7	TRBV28	TGTGCCAGCAGTTTATGGAGTCTAGCGGCCTACGAGCAGTACTTC	CASSLWSLAAYEQYF
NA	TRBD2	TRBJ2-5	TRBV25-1	TGTGCCAGCAGTGAACTAGCGGGAGGGCAAGAGCAGTACTTC	CASSELAGGQEQYF
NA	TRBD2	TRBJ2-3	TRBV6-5	TGTGCCAGCAGTTACTCTTCAGCGGGAGGCACAGATACGCAGTATTTT	CASSYSSAGGTDTQYF
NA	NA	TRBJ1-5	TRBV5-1	TGCGCCAGCAGCTTGCGCGGAGACCAGCCCCAGCATTTT	CASSLRGDQPQHF
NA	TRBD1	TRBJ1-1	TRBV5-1	TGCGCCAGCAGCTTGGGCGCGGGACAGGGGGGACCGGTGACTTTCTTT	CASSLGAGQGGPVTFF
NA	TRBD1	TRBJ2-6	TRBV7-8	TGTGCCAGCAGCTTACCGGTCCCGGGACAGGGCTCTGGGGCCAACGTCCTGACTTTC	CASSLPVPGQGSGANVLTF
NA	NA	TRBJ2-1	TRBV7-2	TGTGCCAGCAGTTCCTTCGGTCACGGGGGCAATGAGCAGTTCTTC	CASSSFGHGGNEQFF
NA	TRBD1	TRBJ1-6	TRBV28	TGTGCCAGCAGATCAGGGGGACGCACCTATAATTCACCCCTCCACTTT	CASRSGGRTYNSPLHF
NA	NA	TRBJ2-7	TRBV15	TGTGCCACCAGCAGAGATCAACAGGGCCACGAGCAGTACTTC	CATSRDQQGHEQYF
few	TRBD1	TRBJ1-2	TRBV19	TGTGCCAGTAGTATGTTCGGGGACAGGGGAAACTATGGCTACACCTTC	CASSMFGDRGNYGYTF
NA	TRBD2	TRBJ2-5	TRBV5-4	TGTGCCAGCAGCCCCTCCAGGACTAGCGTGGGAGAGACCCAGTACTTC	CASSPSRTSVGETQYF